This T cell receptor (beta chain) came from a study of blood T cell repertoires in COVID-19. Overall study context: T cells, B-cell-depleted T cells, or PBMCs supplied cDNA or gDNA.

This clone was seen just once. Source study methods: From reference gene primer amplification, estimates of nucleated cell counts were derived. Sequencing was performed with immunoSEQ multiplex PCR; in TCRdb, only in-frame clones are kept and a portion is missing. V and J calls plus clone size are reproduced from that table; the DNA served to infer D and trimming. The table has roughly 370,000 clones, roughly 89% seen once; the top ten hold roughly a tenth. The CDR3 length is 13 residues. The V gene's germline CDR1 is MNHNS and CDR2 SASEGT. The ends were cut back, 2 bases at V and 7 bases at J, with 11 bases in the middle.

The sequenced sample was PBMCs or T cells enriched from blood (not recorded which). The sequence came from a woman aged 45-65 years who had recovered from COVID-19. The rearrangement uses TRBV6-1 and TRBJ1-1; D is undetermined. CDR3 bases: TGTGCCAGCAGTGAACGGTTCTTTGATGAAGCTTTCTTT. Protein sequence: CASSERFFDEAFF.